Listed here are 18 T cell receptor beta chains from one sample, sequenced in a study of blood T cell repertoires in COVID-19. Here immunoSEQ multiplex PCR was the method, and the copy in TCRdb shows in-frame clones only, minus some. Among around 250,000 clones listed, approximately 85% were seen once. Input material: PBMCs or T cells enriched from blood (not recorded which). Receptors were obtained from a woman in her forties or fifties who had recovered from COVID-19.

The rearrangement links TRBV29-1 to TRBJ2-7; 12 bases map to TRBD2. J gave up 3 bases and V 7 bases, and 10 bases lay outside the gene matches. This CDR3 comprises 15 residues. The germline V gene encodes CDR1 SQVTM and CDR2 ANQGSEA. The CDR3 loop is CSAEGLAGQVYEQYF. CDR3 nucleotides: TGCAGCGCTGAGGGACTAGCGGGCCAGGTCTACGAGCAGTACTTC.

The count of this clone is one. The V and J genes are TRBV4-1 and TRBJ2-2; possibly TRBD2 for D (6 bases). V was trimmed by 4 bases and J by 6 bases, leaving 15 bases between them. The CDR3 is made up of 15 amino acids. CDR1 is MGHRA, CDR2 YSYEKL, per germline. CDR3 sequence: CASSPRRASAGELFF. CDR3 nucleotides: TGCGCCAGCAGCCCCCGGAGGGCCTCGGCCGGGGAGCTGTTTTTT.

V and J are TRBV5-4 and TRBJ2-7; 7 positions agree with TRBD1. Trimming at V came to 4 bases and at J to 1 base, leaving 14 bases not matched to a gene. The CDR3 runs 17 residues. CDR1 is SGHNT and CDR2 is YYREEE in the germline V gene (reference sequence). The CDR3 DNA reads as TGTGCCAGCAGCCCCATGAACCGACGACAGGGTTCCTACGAGCAGTACTTC. Amino acid sequence: CASSPMNRRQGSYEQYF.

This clone is a singleton in its sample. The rearrangement uses TRBV6-5 and TRBJ1-5; D call uncertain. V lost 5 bases to trimming and J lost 3 bases, with 11 bases between them. This CDR3 is built from 14 residues. In germline, CDR1 is MNHEY, CDR2 SVGAGI. Here the CDR3 reads CASSLRSLNQPQHF. CDR3 DNA: TGTGCCAGCAGTCTCCGGTCGCTCAATCAGCCCCAGCATTTT.

The chain has TRBV19 and TRBJ2-1, with 7 positions matching TRBD1. This CDR3 region has 14 residues. From germline, CDR1 is LNHDA and CDR2 SQIVND (reference sequence). The ends lost 1 base at V and 12 bases at J; junction bases unmatched: 9. Here the CDR3 reads CASSIGSRGSRQFF. CDR3 in DNA: TGTGCCAGTAGTATAGGTTCCAGGGGGAGTAGGCAGTTCTTC. Looking up the rest from reference TRBV19 and TRBJ2-1 gives the full variable domain: DGGITQSPKYLFRKEGQNVTLSCEQNLNHDAMYWYRQDPGQGLRLIYYSQIVNDFQKGDIAEGYSVSREKKESFPLTVTSAQKNPTAFYLCASSIGSRGSRQFFGPGTRLTVL.

The chain carries TRBV7-9 and TRBJ2-2, with TRBD2 as a possible D gene (6 bases). CDR3 length: 14 residues. Germline assignment: CDR1 SEHNR and CDR2 FQNEAQ (reference sequence). V was trimmed by 10 bases and J by 1 base, leaving 13 bases between them. The CDR3 reads CANKMGGNTGELFF. The CDR3 nucleotides are TGTGCCAACAAAATGGGGGGGAACACCGGGGAGCTGTTTTTT.

The chain recombines TRBV27 with TRBJ1-5, with 10 bases lining up with TRBD1. This CDR3 is 15 amino acids long. The V segment lost 5 bases and the J segment 6 bases; nucleotides outside the gene matches: 7. Germline CDR1 reads MNHEY; CDR2 reads SMNVEV (reference sequence). CDR3 bases: TGTGCCAGCAGTCTGGGACAGGGGCCGGGTCAGCCCCAGCATTTT. Translating gives CASSLGQGPGQPQHF.

This chain connects TRBV5-1 to TRBJ1-1; possible D gene TRBD1, 5 bases. The CDR3 totals 15 residues. V was cut by 0 bases and J by 1 base, with 10 bases left in between. The germline V gene encodes CDR1 SGHRS and CDR2 YFSETQ. DNA for the CDR3: TGCGCCAGCAGCTTGGCCAGCGGGGCGAACACTGAAGCTTTCTTT. Translation: CASSLASGANTEAFF.

The chain is built from TRBV7-6 and TRBJ2-1; TRBD1 aligns across 7 bases. With 4 bases clipped from V and 7 bases from J, the junction kept 10 bases outside the gene matches. The CDR3 contains 15 residues. The germline V gene encodes CDR1 SGHVS and CDR2 FNYEAQ. The CDR3 region has the DNA TGTGCCAGCAGCTCGTTAAGGGGGCCCAAGAATGAGCAGTTCTTC. Residues: CASSSLRGPKNEQFF. The full variable domain, its missing parts supplied by reference TRBV7-6 and TRBJ2-1, is GAGVSQSPRYKVTKRGQDVALRCDPISGHVSLYWYRQALGQGPEFLTYFNYEAQQDKSGLPNDRFSAERPEGSISTLTIQRTEQRDSAMYRCASSSLRGPKNEQFFGPGTRLTVL.

The chain carries TRBV3-1 (or the pseudogene TRBV3-2) and TRBJ1-6; weak D call: TRBD1 (5 bases). CDR3 length equals 14 residues. From germline, CDR1 is LGHDT and CDR2 YNNKEL (reference sequence). The V gene lost 0 bases and the J gene lost 7 bases, with 7 bases spanning the gap. For the CDR3, the DNA is TGTGCCAGCAGCCAAGAAACAGGCAATTCACCCCTCCACTTT. It translates to CASSQETGNSPLHF.

The count of this clone is one. The rearrangement joins TRBV7-9 to TRBJ1-1, with 7 positions matching TRBD1. This CDR3 is 13 amino acids long. CDR1 is SEHNR, CDR2 FQNEAQ, per germline (reference sequence). Losses at the gene ends were 6 bases for V and 6 bases for J; bases not matched to a gene: 7. The CDR3 DNA is TGTGCCAGCAGGGGGGCCGGGACAGCTGAAGCTTTCTTT. It is translated as CASRGAGTAEAFF. The complete variable domain, with remaining parts taken from reference TRBV7-9 and TRBJ1-1, reads DTGVSQNPRHKITKRGQNVTFRCDPISEHNRLYWYRQTLGQGPEFLTYFQNEAQLEKSRLLSDRFSAERPKGSFSTLEIQRTEQGDSAMYLCASRGAGTAEAFFGQGTRLTVV.

The rearrangement links TRBV7-6 to TRBJ1-1; D remains unclear. V lost 1 base, J lost 0 bases, and 6 bases lay in between. The germline CDR1 and CDR2 sequences are SGHVS and FNYEAQ. This CDR3 contains 14 residues. The CDR3 nucleotides read TGTGCCAGCAGCTTAGGACAATTGAACACTGAAGCTTTCTTT. Its protein product is CASSLGQLNTEAFF.

This chain connects TRBV19 to TRBJ2-2, with 7 bases lining up with TRBD1. The CDR3 totals 18 residues. Unmatched junction bases numbered 14, after V lost 4 bases and J lost 3 bases. Per the germline V gene, CDR1 is LNHDA and CDR2 is SQIVND (reference sequence). CDR3 region: CASSKRQGLLGDTGELFF. The CDR3 DNA is TGTGCCAGTAGTAAACGACAGGGATTATTGGGGGACACCGGGGAGCTGTTTTTT. The full variable domain, rest sourced from reference TRBV19 and TRBJ2-2, is DGGITQSPKYLFRKEGQNVTLSCEQNLNHDAMYWYRQDPGQGLRLIYYSQIVNDFQKGDIAEGYSVSREKKESFPLTVTSAQKNPTAFYLCASSKRQGLLGDTGELFFGEGSRLTVL.

This chain connects TRBV11-2 to TRBJ2-7; the match to TRBD1 covers 8 bases. Germline CDR1 and CDR2: SGHAT and FQNNGV. V lost 4 bases to trimming and J lost 13 bases; unmatched junction nucleotides: 6. This CDR3 region has 11 residues. The CDR3: CASSYRDRLYF. The DNA of the CDR3 is TGTGCCAGCAGCTACCGGGACAGGCTTTACTTC.

The chain recombines TRBV27 with TRBJ1-4; 7 bases line up with TRBD1. V lost 6 bases, J lost 3 bases, and 4 bases stayed unmatched. Per the germline V gene, CDR1 is MNHEY and CDR2 is SMNVEV (reference sequence). This CDR3 comprises 14 residues. The CDR3, as DNA: TGTGCCAGCAGGCGGGGACAGCCTAATGAAAAACTGTTTTTT. This encodes CASRRGQPNEKLFF. Full variable domain (outside the CDR3, taken from reference TRBV27 and TRBJ1-4): EAQVTQNPRYLITVTGKKLTVTCSQNMNHEYMSWYRQDPGLGLRQIYYSMNVEVTDKGDVPEGYKVSRKEKRNFPLILESPSPNQTSLYFCASRRGQPNEKLFFGSGTQLSVL.

This rearrangement joins TRBV11-2 to TRBJ2-7; the match to TRBD2 covers 7 bases. V dropped 4 bases and J dropped 4; count of bases not matched to a gene: 4. The CDR3 is made up of 13 amino acids. The germline V gene has CDR1 SGHAT and CDR2 FQNNGV. The CDR3 DNA reads as TGTGCCAGCAGCTGGGGGGAGGGGTACGAGCAGTACTTC. Translated: CASSWGEGYEQYF.

This sequence joins TRBV5-1 and TRBJ1-4; 10 bases line up with TRBD1. V was pared by 4 bases and J by 7 bases, with 4 bases of the junction left unmatched. This CDR3 region has 14 residues. Per germline, CDR1 SGHRS and CDR2 YFSETQ. CDR3 coding DNA: TGCGCCAGCAGCATGGGACAGGGGCTTGAAAAACTGTTTTTT. Encoded protein: CASSMGQGLEKLFF.

The rearrangement uses TRBV5-1 and TRBJ2-5; D perhaps matches TRBD1 (6 bases). Trimming left V 4 bases short and J 4 bases short, with 14 bases between. Looked up from germline, CDR1 is SGHRS and CDR2 is YFSETQ. The CDR3 sequence is 14 residues long. The CDR3 here is CASSQAGQRETQYF. CDR3 nucleotide sequence: TGCGCCAGCAGCCAAGCCGGACAGAGAGAGACCCAGTACTTC.